A single sample is the source of the 29 T cell receptor beta chains below, sequenced in a study of blood T cell repertoires in COVID-19 (dated by TCRdb to 2020 to 2022). The library was obtained by the immunoSEQ multiplex PCR assay. Sourced from immuneACCESS, this table was stored by TCRdb with only in-frame sequences that have V and J called. A share of the clones is absent; for the studies checked, an unresolved V gene accounts for under half, and the remainder has no known explanation. Present in this sample are approximately 350,000 clones, roughly nine tenths of which were seen just once. Of the sample, 2.5% to 3% falls within the top ten clones. The specimen sequenced was PBMCs or T cells enriched from blood (not recorded which). The receptor source for this set is a woman in her thirties who had recovered from COVID-19.

V gene TRBV5-5 combines with J gene TRBJ1-3, with 7 bases matching TRBD1. J gave up 0 bases and V 1 base, and 1 base lay outside the gene matches. Germline CDR1 SGHKS, CDR2 YYEKEE (reference sequence). The length of the CDR3 is 15 residues. The CDR3 spells CASSLTGVSGNTIYF. The CDR3, as DNA: TGTGCCAGCAGCTTGACAGGGGTCTCTGGAAACACCATATATTTT.

CDR3 region: CASSIVSSGSPNEQYF. DNA for the CDR3: TGTGCCAGTAGTATAGTGTCTAGCGGGAGCCCCAACGAGCAGTACTTC. The J gene is TRBJ2-7, the V gene TRBV19, with 10 nucleotides matching TRBD2. Losses at the gene ends were 1 base for V and 5 bases for J; bases not matched to a gene: 8. This CDR3 has 16 amino acids. Germline V lookup: CDR1 LNHDA, CDR2 SQIVND (reference sequence).

This chain joins TRBV13 and TRBJ2-6; 8 bases agree with TRBD1. Trimming at V came to 0 bases and at J to 0 bases, leaving 7 bases not matched to a gene. This CDR3 contains 19 residues. Germline assignment: CDR1 PRHDT and CDR2 FYEKMQ (reference sequence). The CDR3 spells CASSLGQGASFSGANVLTF. CDR3 nucleotide sequence: TGTGCCAGCAGCTTAGGGCAGGGGGCCTCATTCTCTGGGGCCAACGTCCTGACTTTC.

This clone was detected only once. The chain carries TRBV18 and TRBJ1-5; TRBD1 aligns across 9 bases. The CDR3 consists of 18 residues. With 5 bases clipped from V and 0 bases from J, the junction kept 11 bases outside the gene matches. Germline V lookup: CDR1 KGHSH, CDR2 LQKENI. CDR3 amino acids: CASSSFPGQGGSNQPQHF. The CDR3, as DNA: TGTGCCAGCTCAAGTTTTCCGGGACAGGGAGGTAGCAATCAGCCCCAGCATTTT.

In this sample, this clone turned up once. This chain joins TRBV29-1 and TRBJ2-7; D is possibly TRBD1 (6 bases). CDR3 length equals 13 residues. Germline V gene data show CDR1 as SQVTM and CDR2 as ANQGSEA. The germline V and J ends were trimmed by 4 bases and 6 bases, with 16 bases remaining between them. The CDR3 bases are TGCAGCGTTGTAGACAGGCAAACGGCCGAGCAGTACTTC. Protein: CSVVDRQTAEQYF.

The CDR3 region has the DNA TGTGCCAGCAGTTACTCGTCCTCGGGTACGGCAGATACGCAGTATTTT. Protein sequence: CASSYSSSGTADTQYF. The genes are TRBV6-5 and TRBJ2-3; no firm D call. The CDR3 sequence is 16 residues long. Germline CDR1 and CDR2: MNHEY and SVGAGI. V was cut by 0 bases and J by 4 bases, with 14 bases left in between.

In its sample, this clone was seen once. The chain is built from TRBV14 and TRBJ2-7; 7 bases are a match to TRBD1. The V gene's germline CDR1 is SGHDN and CDR2 FVKESK. The ends lost 3 bases at V and 0 bases at J; junction bases unmatched: 2. The CDR3 totals 14 residues. This chain's CDR3 is CASSQTGLSYEQYF. The CDR3, as DNA: TGTGCCAGCAGCCAGACAGGGCTCTCCTACGAGCAGTACTTC.

As for this clone: Other DNA sequences within the sample encode an identical CDR3. The genes are TRBV9 and TRBJ1-3; 8 bases fit TRBD1. V lost 4 bases and J lost 2; bases outside the gene matches: 2. The CDR3 totals 14 residues. The germline gives CDR1 SGDLS, CDR2 YYNGEE. The CDR3 protein is CASSPQGAGNTIYF. The CDR3 DNA is TGTGCCAGCAGCCCACAGGGGGCTGGAAACACCATATATTTT.

Remarks on this clone: Additional DNA sequences in this sample encode the identical CDR3. This chain connects TRBV6-5 to TRBJ1-3, with a possible D match to TRBD1 (5 bases). CDR1 is MNHEY, CDR2 SVGAGI, per germline. CDR3 size: 14 residues. Trimming cost V 2 bases and J 4 bases, with 9 bases left between them. Here the CDR3 DNA reads TGTGCCAGCAGTTACCAGGGCTCGGGAAACACCATATATTTT. Protein: CASSYQGSGNTIYF.

The rearrangement links TRBV21-1 to TRBJ2-7; the table's D call TRBD1 went unverified against the DNA. TRBV21-1 is a documented pseudogene. This CDR3 spans 14 amino acids. DNA for the CDR3: TGTGCCAGCAGCGCGTCCCGGGACAGGGACGAGCAGTACTTC. It translates to CASSASRDRDEQYF.

This chain uses TRBV19 with TRBJ1-1; no reliable D call. Germline V gene lookup returns CDR1 LNHDA and CDR2 SQIVND (reference sequence). This CDR3 comprises 13 residues. V gave up 3 bases and J gave up 1 base, with 6 bases separating them. The CDR3 reads CASSIGRNTEAFF. The CDR3 DNA reads as TGTGCCAGTAGTATTGGGCGGAACACTGAAGCTTTCTTT.

The rearrangement joins TRBV6-5 to TRBJ1-2; D gene uncertain. Trimming stripped 9 bases from V and 5 bases from J, with 10 bases between. The CDR3 runs 11 residues. Germline lookup yields CDR1 MNHEY and CDR2 SVGAGI. CDR3 DNA: TGTGCCAGGAATCCGCGATATGGCTACACCTTC. This translates into CARNPRYGYTF.

This chain joins TRBV19 and TRBJ1-2, with no clear D. The CDR3 loop spans 16 amino acids. Germline loops: CDR1 LNHDA, CDR2 SQIVND (reference sequence). V was clipped by 2 bases and J by 6 bases, with 19 bases between them. The CDR3 reads CASSIQRRVGLNGYTF. In nucleotides, the CDR3 is TGTGCCAGTAGTATACAGCGAAGAGTCGGCCTTAATGGCTACACCTTC.

This sequence joins TRBV6-5 and TRBJ1-4; D perhaps matches TRBD1 (6 bases). The CDR3 runs to 15 residues. The germline V and J ends were trimmed by 8 bases and 2 bases, with 15 bases remaining between them. Per germline, CDR1 MNHEY and CDR2 SVGAGI. The CDR3 sequence is CASRRQAGTNEKLFF. CDR3 nucleotides: TGTGCCAGCCGTCGACAGGCCGGGACTAATGAAAAACTGTTTTTT.

The chain carries TRBV18 and TRBJ1-3; perhaps TRBD1 as D (6 bases). The CDR3 is made up of 14 amino acids. V lost 9 bases and J lost 0, with 12 bases in between. The germline V gene has CDR1 KGHSH and CDR2 LQKENI. The CDR3 coding sequence is TGTGCCAGTACGACAGGCACCTCTGGAAACACCATATATTTT. Its translation is CASTTGTSGNTIYF.

This rearrangement joins TRBV29-1 to TRBJ2-7; D is uncertain. CDR3 length: 16 amino acids. The V end was cut by 0 bases, the J end by 2 bases, with 17 bases between. Germline V gene data show CDR1 as SQVTM and CDR2 as ANQGSEA. The chain's CDR3 is CSVEDQKNSHTYEQYF. The DNA for the CDR3 is TGCAGCGTTGAAGATCAGAAAAACAGTCACACCTACGAGCAGTACTTC.

This clone showed up just once. CDR3 region: CASSPGGGHQPQHF. As DNA, the CDR3 is TGTGCCAGCAGTCCTGGGGGGGGGCATCAGCCCCAGCATTTT. The chain links TRBV7-9 to TRBJ1-5; D is perhaps TRBD1 (6 bases). This CDR3 region has 14 residues. Germline CDR1 is SEHNR and CDR2 is FQNEAQ (reference sequence). Trimming pared 6 bases from V and 5 bases from J, leaving 14 bases between.

This clone was seen once. This chain connects TRBV9 to TRBJ2-3, with D possibly TRBD2 on 5 matching bases. V shed 3 bases and J shed 2 bases, with 13 bases lying between them. The CDR3 runs 15 residues. Germline CDR1 reads SGDLS; CDR2 reads YYNGEE. The CDR3 region has the DNA TGTGCCAGCAGCGCCGGACGGACTGACACAGATACGCAGTATTTT. It specifies CASSAGRTDTDTQYF.

In DNA, the CDR3 is TGCGCCAGCAGCCAATCACCGGGACTAGTAACGACCGAGCAGTACTTC. It specifies CASSQSPGLVTTEQYF. The genes are TRBV4-1 and TRBJ2-7, with 8 positions matching TRBD2. The trim removed 2 bases at V and 6 bases at J, leaving 12 bases unmatched. CDR3 length equals 16 residues. Germline V gene data show CDR1 as MGHRA and CDR2 as YSYEKL.

This clone has ten or more counts. The chain joins TRBV28 to TRBJ2-3, with D possibly matching TRBD1 (6 bases). CDR1 and CDR2 from the germline V gene are MDHEN and SYDVKM. The ends were cut back, 5 bases at V and 4 bases at J, with 10 bases in the middle. The CDR3 extends over 13 amino acids. The DNA for the CDR3 is TGTGCCAGCAGTGGGGACACGGCAGATACGCAGTATTTT. Translation: CASSGDTADTQYF.

At least ten counts were recorded for this clone. The chain uses TRBV19 and TRBJ2-3, with a weak D call TRBD1 (7 bases). This CDR3 contains 15 residues. V was cut by 6 bases and J by 1 base, with 14 bases left in between. CDR1 and CDR2 from the germline V gene are LNHDA and SQIVND (reference sequence). CDR3 sequence (DNA): TGTGCCAGTAGCAACAGGGGAGGCGGCACAGATACGCAGTATTTT. Protein sequence: CASSNRGGGTDTQYF.

This chain connects TRBV6-5 to TRBJ1-4; TRBD1 agrees at 9 bases. The CDR3 is 14 residues long. The junction had 6 bases not matched to a gene; V was cut back by 0 bases and J by 13 bases. CDR1 and CDR2 from the germline V gene are MNHEY and SVGAGI. The CDR3 reads CASSYSGTGNALFF. As DNA, the CDR3 is TGTGCCAGCAGTTACTCGGGGACAGGGAACGCACTGTTTTTT.

The V call is TRBV30, the J call TRBJ2-1; 8 nucleotides line up with TRBD1. With V trimmed by 0 bases and J by 9 bases, 13 bases remained unmatched. The germline gives CDR1 GTSNPN, CDR2 SVGIG (reference sequence). This CDR3 is 16 amino acids long. The CDR3 sequence: CAWSVSRTGLSREQFF. Here the CDR3 DNA reads TGTGCCTGGAGTGTATCGCGGACAGGGTTAAGTCGTGAGCAGTTCTTC.

V gene TRBV9 combines with J gene TRBJ2-5, with D perhaps matching TRBD1 (5 bases). V lost 3 bases and J 5 bases, leaving 5 bases between the germline ends. Germline CDR1 reads SGDLS; CDR2 reads YYNGEE. The CDR3 contains 11 residues. The DNA for the CDR3 is TGTGCCAGCAGCGAGGGGGAGACCCAGTACTTC. Its protein is CASSEGETQYF.

The rearrangement joins TRBV2 to TRBJ2-2; perhaps TRBD2 as D (5 bases). Trimming pared 11 bases from V and 6 bases from J, leaving 13 bases between. The CDR3 loop spans 12 amino acids. Germline V gene sequence: CDR1 SNHLY, CDR2 FYNNEI. This chain's CDR3 is CAGRDGAGELFF. The CDR3 coding sequence is TGTGCCGGCCGGGATGGGGCCGGGGAGCTGTTTTTT.

The chain recombines TRBV9 with TRBJ1-2; 7 positions agree with TRBD1. Germline lookup yields CDR1 SGDLS and CDR2 YYNGEE. This CDR3 spans 15 amino acids. V lost 6 bases and J lost 2; bases outside the gene matches: 10. This CDR3 reads CASTRPGTENYGYTF. The CDR3 nucleotides read TGTGCCAGCACCCGTCCCGGGACAGAGAACTATGGCTACACCTTC.

This chain uses TRBV7-9 with TRBJ1-6; D ambiguous. CDR1 and CDR2 from the germline V gene are SEHNR and FQNEAQ (reference sequence). CDR3 length: 14 amino acids. V was trimmed by 5 bases and J by 13 bases, leaving 18 bases between them. Here the CDR3 reads CASSLTDLVSPLHF. The DNA of the CDR3 is TGTGCCAGCAGCCTCACCGACTTGGTCAGTCCCCTCCACTTT. Looking up the rest from reference TRBV7-9 and TRBJ1-6 gives the full variable domain: DTGVSQNPRHKITKRGQNVTFRCDPISEHNRLYWYRQTLGQGPEFLTYFQNEAQLEKSRLLSDRFSAERPKGSFSTLEIQRTEQGDSAMYLCASSLTDLVSPLHFGNGTRLTVT.

V usage is TRBV7-8 and J usage is TRBJ1-2, with 10 bases aligning to TRBD1. Germline V gene sequence: CDR1 SGHVS, CDR2 FQNEAQ. With 6 bases clipped from V and 2 bases from J, the junction kept 9 bases outside the gene matches. The length of the CDR3 is 16 residues. In DNA form, the CDR3 reads TGTGCCAGCAGGCCAGACAGGGGGCGACGGAACTATGGCTACACCTTC. Translating it yields CASRPDRGRRNYGYTF.

This clone was counted only a few times. This rearrangement joins TRBV7-2 to TRBJ2-7; 8 nucleotides line up with TRBD2. Trimming cost V 2 bases and J 5 bases; bases outside gene matches: 5. Per germline, CDR1 SGHTA and CDR2 FQGNSA. This CDR3 comprises 14 residues. The CDR3 spells CASSLLTSAHEQYF. The DNA of the CDR3 is TGTGCCAGCAGCTTACTGACTAGCGCCCACGAGCAGTACTTC.